These 2 T cell receptor beta chains share one sample of origin, sequenced in a study of identical twins. From the 5' RACE reads, TCRdb called clonotypes with MiXCR, one entry per CDR3 protein. The sample lists approximately 600,000 distinct CDR3 sequences, 9% to 10% occurring once. These data are also associated with another study on yellow fever vaccine responses in identical twins.

Sequenced sample: PBMCs. Every receptor here comes from a woman under 30 in good health.

This clonotype was seen many times. V usage is TRBV28 and J usage is TRBJ2-3; no definite D call. CDR3 length equals 15 residues. V lost 3 bases and J lost 1, with 11 bases in between. Germline loops: CDR1 MDHEN, CDR2 SYDVKM. The CDR3 DNA reads TGTGCCAGCAGTTTTCTTAGTCAGGGCACAGATACGCAGTATTTT. The encoded protein is CASSFLSQGTDTQYF. Combining the CDR3 with reference TRBV28 and TRBJ2-3 gives the whole variable domain DVKVTQSSRYLVKRTGEKVFLECVQDMDHENMFWYRQDPGLGLRLIYFSYDVKMKEKGDIPEGYSVSREKKERFSLILESASTNQTSMYLCASSFLSQGTDTQYFGPGTRLTVL.

Many counts were recorded for this clonotype. V is TRBV24-1 and J is TRBJ2-1; 13 bases are shared with TRBD2. CDR1 and CDR2 (germline): KGHDR, SFDVKD. V trimming: 5 bases; J trimming: 6 bases; junction bases outside the gene matches: 6. CDR3 length equals 16 residues. The CDR3 here is CATSAATSGGANEQFF. The CDR3 DNA is TGTGCCACCAGTGCCGCAACTAGCGGGGGGGCCAATGAGCAGTTCTTC.